What follows is one TCR beta chain and its context. Sequencing used immunoSEQ multiplex PCR; TCRdb keeps in-frame clones, though not all of them. This sample has 35,000 to 50,000 clones, with about 95% found just once. The data stem from a study of graft-versus-host responses after intestinal transplantation. The overall study: Among the recipients, all got anti-thymocyte globulin induction and then tacrolimus and steroids for around three years.

This CDR3 spans 17 amino acids. Germline V CDR1 and CDR2: MNHEY, SMNVEV (reference sequence). Deletions cut 6 bases from V and 4 bases from J, with 22 bases between. This clonotype originated in a human patient who received an intestinal transplant, so some T cells may come from the graft donor. The rearrangement links TRBV27 to TRBJ2-1, with D perhaps TRBD1 (5 bases). The sequencing here drew on PBMCs, taken about 320 days after intestinal transplant. CDR3 residues: CASSPTLDSYDYNEQFF. The CDR3 nucleotides are TGTGCCAGCAGCCCCACCCTTGACAGCTACGATTACAATGAGCAGTTCTTC.